The entry below describes one TCR beta chain. The data originate from a study of PD-L1 blockade in urothelial cancer. About the study: Blood underwent analysis 3 weeks (second dose) and 6 weeks after treatment began. Reported median T cell count for blood samples was around 140,000.

Generated by immunoSEQ multiplex PCR, the TCRdb table keeps only in-frame clones and is missing some. Seen here are tens of thousands of clones, 77% observed once, and the top ten hold approximately 4%. V dropped 6 bases and J dropped 0 bases, with 13 bases sitting between them. The CDR3 consists of 15 residues. CDR1 and CDR2 from the germline V gene are MNHEY and SVGAGI. The clonotype comes from a man in his 70s with urothelial cancer. This sequence joins TRBV6-5 and TRBJ2-3; D is undetermined. Sequencing was performed on PBMCs, taken around atezolizumab (anti-PD-L1) treatment. CDR3 coding DNA: TGTGCCAGCAGCCCCTCGACAAGTAGCACAGATACGCAGTATTTT. This gives the protein CASSPSTSSTDTQYF.